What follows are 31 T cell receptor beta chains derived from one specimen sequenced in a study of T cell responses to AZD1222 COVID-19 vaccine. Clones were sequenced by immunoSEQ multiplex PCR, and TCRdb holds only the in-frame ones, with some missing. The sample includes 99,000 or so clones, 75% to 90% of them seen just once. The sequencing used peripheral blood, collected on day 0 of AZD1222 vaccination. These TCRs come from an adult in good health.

CDR3 bases: TGCGCCAGCAGCCCTCGGGACGCCGGTTTCGGAAACACCATATATTTT. It translates to CASSPRDAGFGNTIYF. V is TRBV5-1 and J is TRBJ1-3; weak D call: TRBD1 (5 bases). From germline, CDR1 is SGHRS and CDR2 YFSETQ. This CDR3 has 16 amino acids. The V and J ends lost 4 bases and 4 bases respectively, with 18 bases between them.

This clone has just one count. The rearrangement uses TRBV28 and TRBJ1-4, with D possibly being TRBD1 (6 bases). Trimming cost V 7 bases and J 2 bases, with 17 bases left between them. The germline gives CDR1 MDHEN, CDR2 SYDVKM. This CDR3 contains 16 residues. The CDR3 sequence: CASTFPKGGTNEKLFF. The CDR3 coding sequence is TGTGCCAGCACCTTTCCCAAAGGGGGTACTAATGAAAAACTGTTTTTT.

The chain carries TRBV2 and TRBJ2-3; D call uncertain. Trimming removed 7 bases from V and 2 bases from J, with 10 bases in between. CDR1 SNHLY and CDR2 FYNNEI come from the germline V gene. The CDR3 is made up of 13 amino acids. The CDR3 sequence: CASKITITDTQYF. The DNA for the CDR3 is TGTGCCAGCAAGATCACCATCACAGATACGCAGTATTTT.

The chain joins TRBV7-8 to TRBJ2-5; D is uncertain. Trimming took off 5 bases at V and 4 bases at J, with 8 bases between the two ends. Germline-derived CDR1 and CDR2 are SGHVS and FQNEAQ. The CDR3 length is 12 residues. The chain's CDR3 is CASSINRETQYF. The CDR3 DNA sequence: TGTGCCAGCAGCATAAACAGAGAGACCCAGTACTTC.

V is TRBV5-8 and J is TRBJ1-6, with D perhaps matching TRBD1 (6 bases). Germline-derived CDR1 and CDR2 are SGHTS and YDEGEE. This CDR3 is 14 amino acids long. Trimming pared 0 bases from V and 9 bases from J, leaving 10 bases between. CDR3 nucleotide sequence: TGTGCCAGCAGCTTGGGAGGGGGACGTTCACCCCTCCACTTT. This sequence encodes CASSLGGGRSPLHF.

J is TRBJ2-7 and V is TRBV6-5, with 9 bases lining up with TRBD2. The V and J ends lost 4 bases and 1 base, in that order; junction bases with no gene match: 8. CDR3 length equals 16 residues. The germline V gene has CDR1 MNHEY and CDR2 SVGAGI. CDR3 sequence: CASSLTGTSTSYEQYF. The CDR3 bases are TGTGCCAGCAGTTTAACCGGGACTAGCACGTCCTACGAGCAGTACTTC.

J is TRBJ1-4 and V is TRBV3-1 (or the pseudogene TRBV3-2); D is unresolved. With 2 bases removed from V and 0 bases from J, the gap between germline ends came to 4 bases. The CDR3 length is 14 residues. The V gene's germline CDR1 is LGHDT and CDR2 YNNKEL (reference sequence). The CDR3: CASSQRATNEKLFF. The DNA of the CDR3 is TGTGCCAGCAGCCAAAGGGCAACTAATGAAAAACTGTTTTTT.

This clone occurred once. In DNA, the CDR3 is TGTGCCAGCAGCTTGCCCCCGGGGGCAGCCCGCTATGGCTACACCTTC. Translating it yields CASSLPPGAARYGYTF. The chain uses TRBV7-2 and TRBJ1-2; the D gene is possibly TRBD1 (6 bases). This CDR3 is 16 amino acids long. Germline assignment: CDR1 SGHTA and CDR2 FQGNSA. Trimming removed 3 bases from V and 4 bases from J, with 18 bases in between.

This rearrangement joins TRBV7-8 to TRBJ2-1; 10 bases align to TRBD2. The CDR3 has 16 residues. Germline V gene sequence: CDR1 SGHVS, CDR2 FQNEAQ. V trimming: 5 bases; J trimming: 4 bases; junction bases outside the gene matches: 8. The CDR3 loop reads CASSKKAGGPYNEQFF. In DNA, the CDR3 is TGTGCCAGCAGCAAAAAAGCGGGAGGGCCATACAATGAGCAGTTCTTC.

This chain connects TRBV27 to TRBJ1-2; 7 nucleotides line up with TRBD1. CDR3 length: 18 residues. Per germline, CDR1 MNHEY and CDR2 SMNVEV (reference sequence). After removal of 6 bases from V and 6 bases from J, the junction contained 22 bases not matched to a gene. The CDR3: CASSRTRQGVGGVDGYTF. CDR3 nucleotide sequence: TGTGCCAGCAGCCGTACCCGACAGGGAGTTGGGGGGGTCGATGGCTACACCTTC.

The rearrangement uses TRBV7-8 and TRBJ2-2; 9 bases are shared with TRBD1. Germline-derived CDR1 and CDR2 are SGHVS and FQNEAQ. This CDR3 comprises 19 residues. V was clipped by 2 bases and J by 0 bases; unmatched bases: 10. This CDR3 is CASSLPGQGKLPNTGELFF. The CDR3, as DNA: TGTGCCAGCAGCTTACCGGGACAGGGCAAACTACCGAACACCGGGGAGCTGTTTTTT.

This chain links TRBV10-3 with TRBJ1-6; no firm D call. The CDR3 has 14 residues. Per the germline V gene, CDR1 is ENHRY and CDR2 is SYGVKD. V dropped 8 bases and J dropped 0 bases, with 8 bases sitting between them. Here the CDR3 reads CAILAPSYNSPLHF. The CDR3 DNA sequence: TGTGCCATCCTGGCTCCCTCCTATAATTCACCCCTCCACTTT.

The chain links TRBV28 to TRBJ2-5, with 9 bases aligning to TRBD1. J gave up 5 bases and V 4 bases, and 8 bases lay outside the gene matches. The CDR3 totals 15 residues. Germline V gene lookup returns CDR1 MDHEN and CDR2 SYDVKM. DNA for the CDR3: TGTGCCAGCAGTTCAACAGGGGGCGCAGGGGAGACCCAGTACTTC. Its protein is CASSSTGGAGETQYF.

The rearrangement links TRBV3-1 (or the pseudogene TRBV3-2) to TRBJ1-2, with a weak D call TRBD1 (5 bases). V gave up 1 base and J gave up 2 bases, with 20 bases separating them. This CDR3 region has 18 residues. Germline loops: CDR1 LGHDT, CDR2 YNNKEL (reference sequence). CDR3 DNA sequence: TGTGCCAGCAGCCAAGTCGGGGCCGCCGAGGATCTGAACTATGGCTACACCTTC. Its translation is CASSQVGAAEDLNYGYTF.

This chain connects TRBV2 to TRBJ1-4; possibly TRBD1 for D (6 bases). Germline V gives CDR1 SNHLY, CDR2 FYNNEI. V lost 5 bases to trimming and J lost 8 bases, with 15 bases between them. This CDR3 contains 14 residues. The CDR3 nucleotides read TGTGCCAGCAGTTGGGGGGGCAGGTGGGAAAAACTGTTTTTT. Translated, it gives CASSWGGRWEKLFF.

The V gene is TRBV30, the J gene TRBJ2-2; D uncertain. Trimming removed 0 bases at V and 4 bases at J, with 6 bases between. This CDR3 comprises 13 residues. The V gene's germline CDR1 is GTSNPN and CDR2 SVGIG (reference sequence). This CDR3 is CAWSVIPTGELFF. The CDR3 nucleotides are TGTGCCTGGAGTGTAATTCCCACCGGGGAGCTGTTTTTT.

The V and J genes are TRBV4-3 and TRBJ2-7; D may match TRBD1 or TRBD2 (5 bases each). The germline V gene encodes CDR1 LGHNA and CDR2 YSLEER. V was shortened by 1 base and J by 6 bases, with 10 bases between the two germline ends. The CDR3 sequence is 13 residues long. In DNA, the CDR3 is TGCGCCAGCAGCCAAGTTGTTGGGGGCGAGCAGTACTTC. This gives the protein CASSQVVGGEQYF.

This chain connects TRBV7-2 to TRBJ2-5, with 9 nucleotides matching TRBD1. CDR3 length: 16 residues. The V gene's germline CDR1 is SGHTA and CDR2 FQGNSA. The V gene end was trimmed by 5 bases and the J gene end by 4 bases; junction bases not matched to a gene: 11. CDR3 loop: CASSPYDRGSGETQYF. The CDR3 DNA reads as TGTGCCAGCAGCCCCTACGACAGGGGGTCGGGAGAGACCCAGTACTTC.

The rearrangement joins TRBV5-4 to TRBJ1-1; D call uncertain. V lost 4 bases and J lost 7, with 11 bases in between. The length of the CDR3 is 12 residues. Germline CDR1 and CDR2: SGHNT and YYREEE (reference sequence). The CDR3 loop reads CASSREGYEAFF. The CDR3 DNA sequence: TGTGCCAGCAGCCGGGAGGGCTATGAAGCTTTCTTT. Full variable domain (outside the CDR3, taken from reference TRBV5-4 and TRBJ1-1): ETGVTQSPTHLIKTRGQQVTLRCSSQSGHNTVSWYQQALGQGPQFIFQYYREEENGRGNFPPRFSGLQFPNYSSELNVNALELDDSALYLCASSREGYEAFFGQGTRLTVV.

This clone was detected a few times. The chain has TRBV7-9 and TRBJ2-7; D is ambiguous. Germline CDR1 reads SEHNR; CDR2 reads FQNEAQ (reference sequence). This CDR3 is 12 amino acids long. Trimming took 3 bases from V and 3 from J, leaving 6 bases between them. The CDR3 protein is CASSFEVYEQYF. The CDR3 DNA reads TGTGCCAGCAGCTTCGAAGTCTACGAGCAGTACTTC. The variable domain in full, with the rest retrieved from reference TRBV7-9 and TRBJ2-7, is DTGVSQNPRHKITKRGQNVTFRCDPISEHNRLYWYRQTLGQGPEFLTYFQNEAQLEKSRLLSDRFSAERPKGSFSTLEIQRTEQGDSAMYLCASSFEVYEQYFGPGTRLTVT.

The CDR3 loop reads CATEGSPSWNTGELFF. The DNA of the CDR3 is TGTGCCACCGAGGGGAGTCCTTCCTGGAACACCGGGGAGCTGTTTTTT. V and J are TRBV24-1 and TRBJ2-2, with D perhaps given as TRBD1 or TRBD2 (5 bases each). Germline lookup yields CDR1 KGHDR and CDR2 SFDVKD. Trimming shortened V by 9 bases and J by 1 base, and 17 bases separated the two germline ends. The CDR3 has 16 amino acids.

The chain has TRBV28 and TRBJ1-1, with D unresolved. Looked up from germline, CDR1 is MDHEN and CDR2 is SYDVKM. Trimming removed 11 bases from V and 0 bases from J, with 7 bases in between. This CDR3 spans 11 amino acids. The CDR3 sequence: CASTLNTEAFF. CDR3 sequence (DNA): TGTGCCTCGACGCTGAACACTGAAGCTTTCTTT.

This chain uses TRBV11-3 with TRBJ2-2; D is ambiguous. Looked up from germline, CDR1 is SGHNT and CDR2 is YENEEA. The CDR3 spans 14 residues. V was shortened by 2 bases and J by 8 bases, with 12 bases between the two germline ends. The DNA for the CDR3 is TGTGCCAGCAGCTTACAGAAGGCGAGGGGGGAGCTGTTTTTT. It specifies CASSLQKARGELFF.

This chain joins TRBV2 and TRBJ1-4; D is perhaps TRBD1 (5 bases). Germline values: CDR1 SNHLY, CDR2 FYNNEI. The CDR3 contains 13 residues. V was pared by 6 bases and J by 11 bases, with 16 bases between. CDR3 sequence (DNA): TGTGCCAGCAGCAGAGGGGAACTCTCGAAACTGTTTTTT. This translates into CASSRGELSKLFF.

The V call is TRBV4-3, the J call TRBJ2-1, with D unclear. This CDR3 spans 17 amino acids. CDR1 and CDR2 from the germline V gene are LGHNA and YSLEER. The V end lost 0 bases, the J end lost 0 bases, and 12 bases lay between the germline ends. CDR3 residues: CASSQDSAHSSYNEQFF. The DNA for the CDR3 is TGCGCCAGCAGCCAAGACAGTGCGCACAGCTCCTACAATGAGCAGTTCTTC.

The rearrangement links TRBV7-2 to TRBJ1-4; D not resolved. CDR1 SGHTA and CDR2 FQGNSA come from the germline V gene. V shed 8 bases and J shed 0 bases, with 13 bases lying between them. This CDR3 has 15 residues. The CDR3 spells CASSGWSTTNEKLFF. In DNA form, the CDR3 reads TGTGCCAGCTCTGGGTGGAGTACAACTAATGAAAAACTGTTTTTT.

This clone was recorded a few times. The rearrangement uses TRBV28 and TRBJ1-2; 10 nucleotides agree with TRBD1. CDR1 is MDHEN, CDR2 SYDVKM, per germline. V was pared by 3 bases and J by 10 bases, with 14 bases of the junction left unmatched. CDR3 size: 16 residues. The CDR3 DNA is TGTGCCAGCAGTTTCTCTCGATTAGGACAGGGGGGGTTCTACACCTTC. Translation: CASSFSRLGQGGFYTF.

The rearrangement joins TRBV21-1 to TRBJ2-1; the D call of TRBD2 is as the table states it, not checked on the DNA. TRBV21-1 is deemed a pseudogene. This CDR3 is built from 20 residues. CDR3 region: CASSPRLAQVNGRCYNEQFF. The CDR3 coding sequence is TGTGCCAGCAGCCCCCGTCTAGCGCAGGTAAACGGGAGGTGCTACAATGAGCAGTTCTTC.

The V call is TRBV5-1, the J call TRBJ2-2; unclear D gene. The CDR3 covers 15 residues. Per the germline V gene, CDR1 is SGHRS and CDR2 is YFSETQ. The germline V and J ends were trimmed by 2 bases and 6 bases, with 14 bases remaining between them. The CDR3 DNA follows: TGCGCCAGCAGCTTTCTAGTCGAAGGGCCCGGGGAGCTGTTTTTT. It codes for CASSFLVEGPGELFF. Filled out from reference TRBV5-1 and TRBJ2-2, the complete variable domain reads KAGVTQTPRYLIKTRGQQVTLSCSPISGHRSVSWYQQTPGQGLQFLFEYFSETQRNKGNFPGRFSGRQFSNSRSEMNVSTLELGDSALYLCASSFLVEGPGELFFGEGSRLTVL.

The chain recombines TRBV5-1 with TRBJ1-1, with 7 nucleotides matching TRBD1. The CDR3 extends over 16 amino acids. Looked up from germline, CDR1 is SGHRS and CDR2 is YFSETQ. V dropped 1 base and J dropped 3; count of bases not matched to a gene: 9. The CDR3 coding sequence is TGCGCCAGCAGCTTGAACCCAGGGGGTCAGGACACTGAAGCTTTCTTT. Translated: CASSLNPGGQDTEAFF.

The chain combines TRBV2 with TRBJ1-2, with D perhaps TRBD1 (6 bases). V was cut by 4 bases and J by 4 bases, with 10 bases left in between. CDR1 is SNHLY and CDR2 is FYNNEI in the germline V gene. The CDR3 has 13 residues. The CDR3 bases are TGTGCCAGCAGTGTTTCAGGGGCCTATGGCTACACCTTC. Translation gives CASSVSGAYGYTF. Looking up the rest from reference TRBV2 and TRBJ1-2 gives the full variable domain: EPEVTQTPSHQVTQMGQEVILRCVPISNHLYFYWYRQILGQKVEFLVSFYNNEISEKSEIFDDQFSVERPDGSNFTLKIRSTKLEDSAMYFCASSVSGAYGYTFGSGTRLTVV.